This TCR beta chain was documented in a study of blood T cell repertoires in COVID-19. Study-wide context: There were acute and convalescent COVID-19 samples, and they came from the United States, Italy and Spain. T cells, B-cell-depleted T cells, or PBMCs provided the cDNA or gDNA that served as material.

Assay: immunoSEQ multiplex PCR; the TCRdb copy retains only in-frame clones and omits some. The sample includes 210,000 or so clones, 87% seen only once; the top ten take approximately 12%. This clone was recorded a few times. This receptor was taken from a woman younger than 30 who had recovered from COVID-19. The specimen sequenced was peripheral blood.

The CDR3 coding sequence is TGTGCCAGCAGCTTGGGGGAGGAGTACGAGCAGTACTTC. It encodes CASSLGEEYEQYF. The gene calls are TRBV5-6 and TRBJ2-7, with D possibly being TRBD2 (6 bases). V lost 0 bases, J lost 4 bases, and 8 bases lay in between. Germline V lookup: CDR1 SGHDT, CDR2 YYEEEE. The CDR3 is 13 amino acids.